This T cell receptor (beta chain) was identified during a study of patients and donors after allogeneic stem cell transplantation. TCRdb redid the calling of the RT-PCR reads with MiXCR, one entry per CDR3 protein. The sample lists around 240,000 distinct CDR3 sequences; 14% were seen once. The germline gives CDR1 SEHNR, CDR2 FQNEAQ (reference sequence). The V end lost 6 bases, the J end lost 5 bases, and 8 bases lay between the germline ends. The CDR3 runs 12 residues. This clonotype has only a few counts. The receptor's source is a human donor who was either an allogeneic HSCT recipient or a stem cell or donor lymphocyte infusion donor (not recorded which). It is not recorded whose cells these are; they may come from a transplant donor. The sample was blood, either unsorted or a sorted T cell fraction (not recorded which). The chain joins TRBV7-9 to TRBJ2-4; either TRBD1 or TRBD2 may fit D (5 bases each). The chain's CDR3 is CASRGPENIQYF. CDR3 coding DNA: TGTGCCAGCAGGGGACCTGAAAACATTCAGTACTTC.